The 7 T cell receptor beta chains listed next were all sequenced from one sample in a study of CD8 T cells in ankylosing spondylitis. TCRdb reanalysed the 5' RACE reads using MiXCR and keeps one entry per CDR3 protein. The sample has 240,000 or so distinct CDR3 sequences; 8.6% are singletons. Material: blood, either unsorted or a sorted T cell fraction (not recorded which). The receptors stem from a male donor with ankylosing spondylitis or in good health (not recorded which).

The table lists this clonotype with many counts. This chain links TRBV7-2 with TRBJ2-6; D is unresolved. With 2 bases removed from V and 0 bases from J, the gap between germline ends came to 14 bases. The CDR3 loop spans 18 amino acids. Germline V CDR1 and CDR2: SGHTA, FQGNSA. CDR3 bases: TGTGCCAGCAGCTTAAGCGCTCAAGGGATCTCTGGGGCCAACGTCCTGACTTTC. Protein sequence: CASSLSAQGISGANVLTF.

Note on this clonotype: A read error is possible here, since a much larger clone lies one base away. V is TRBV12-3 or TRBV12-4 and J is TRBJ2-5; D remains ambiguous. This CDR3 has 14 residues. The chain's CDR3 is CASSLGDGVETKYF. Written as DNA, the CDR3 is TGTGCCAGCAGTTTAGGGGATGGGGTAGAGACCAAGTACTTC.

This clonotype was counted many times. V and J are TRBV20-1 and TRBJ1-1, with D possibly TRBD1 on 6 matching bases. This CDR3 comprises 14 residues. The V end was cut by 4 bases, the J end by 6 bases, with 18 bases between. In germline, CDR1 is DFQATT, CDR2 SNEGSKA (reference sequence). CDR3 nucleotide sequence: TGCAGTGCTAACCGCCCGAGGGGGTCCCCTGAAGCTTTCTTT. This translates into CSANRPRGSPEAFF.

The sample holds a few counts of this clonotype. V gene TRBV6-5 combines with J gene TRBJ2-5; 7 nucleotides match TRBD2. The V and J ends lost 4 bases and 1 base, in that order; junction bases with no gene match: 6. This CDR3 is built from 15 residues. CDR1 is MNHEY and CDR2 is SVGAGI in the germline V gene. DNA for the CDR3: TGTGCCAGCAGTTTCACGGGAGGCCCCCAAGAGACCCAGTACTTC. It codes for CASSFTGGPQETQYF.

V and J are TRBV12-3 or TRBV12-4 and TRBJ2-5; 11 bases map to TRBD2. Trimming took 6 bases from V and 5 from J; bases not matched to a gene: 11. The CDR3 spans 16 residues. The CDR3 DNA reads TGTGCCAGCAGCCCAGATAGCGGGGGGGCCCTGGAGACCCAGTACTTC. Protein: CASSPDSGGALETQYF.

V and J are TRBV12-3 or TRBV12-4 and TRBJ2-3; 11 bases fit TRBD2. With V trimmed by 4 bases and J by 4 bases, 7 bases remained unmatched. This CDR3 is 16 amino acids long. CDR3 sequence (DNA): TGTGCCAGCAGTTCCCCACTAGCGGGAGACTCAGATACGCAGTATTTT. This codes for CASSSPLAGDSDTQYF.

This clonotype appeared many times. For the CDR3, the DNA is TGCGCCAGCAGCTTGGGCGTGAGACAGAGTCAAGAGACCCAGTACTTC. Residues: CASSLGVRQSQETQYF. The chain has TRBV5-1 and TRBJ2-5, with D maybe TRBD1 (5 bases). Germline CDR1 and CDR2: SGHRS and YFSETQ. Trimming pared 0 bases from V and 2 bases from J, leaving 14 bases between. The CDR3 extends over 16 amino acids.